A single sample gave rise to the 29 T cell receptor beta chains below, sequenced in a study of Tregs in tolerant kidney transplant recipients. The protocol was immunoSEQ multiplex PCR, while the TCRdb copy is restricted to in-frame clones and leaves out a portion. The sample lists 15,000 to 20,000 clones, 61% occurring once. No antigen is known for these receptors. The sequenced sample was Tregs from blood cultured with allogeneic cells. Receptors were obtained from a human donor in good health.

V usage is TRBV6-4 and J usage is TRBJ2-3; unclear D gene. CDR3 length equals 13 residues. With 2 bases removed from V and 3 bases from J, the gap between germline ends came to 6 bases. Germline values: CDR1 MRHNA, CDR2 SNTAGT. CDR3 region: CASSDQRTDTQYF. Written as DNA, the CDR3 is TGTGCCAGCAGTGACCAGCGAACAGATACGCAGTATTTT.

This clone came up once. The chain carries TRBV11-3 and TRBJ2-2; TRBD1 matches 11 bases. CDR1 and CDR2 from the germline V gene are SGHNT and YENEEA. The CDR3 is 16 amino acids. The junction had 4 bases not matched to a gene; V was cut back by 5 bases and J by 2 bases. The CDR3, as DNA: TGTGCCAGCAGCACCCGGACAGGGGGCAACACCGGGGAGCTGTTTTTT. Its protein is CASSTRTGGNTGELFF.

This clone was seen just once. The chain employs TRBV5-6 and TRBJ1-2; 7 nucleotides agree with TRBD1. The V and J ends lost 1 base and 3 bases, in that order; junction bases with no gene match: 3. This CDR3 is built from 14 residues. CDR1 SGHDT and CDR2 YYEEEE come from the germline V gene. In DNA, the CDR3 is TGTGCCAGCAGCTTGTGGACAGGAGACTATGGCTACACCTTC. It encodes CASSLWTGDYGYTF.

DNA of the CDR3: TGTGCCAGCTCACCACATCCTCTGTATAACACCGGGGAGCTGTTTTTT. Amino acid sequence: CASSPHPLYNTGELFF. The chain links TRBV18 to TRBJ2-2; D gene ambiguous. CDR1 is KGHSH and CDR2 is LQKENI in the germline V gene. The V end lost 1 base, the J end lost 2 bases, and 11 bases lay between the germline ends. The CDR3 has 16 residues.

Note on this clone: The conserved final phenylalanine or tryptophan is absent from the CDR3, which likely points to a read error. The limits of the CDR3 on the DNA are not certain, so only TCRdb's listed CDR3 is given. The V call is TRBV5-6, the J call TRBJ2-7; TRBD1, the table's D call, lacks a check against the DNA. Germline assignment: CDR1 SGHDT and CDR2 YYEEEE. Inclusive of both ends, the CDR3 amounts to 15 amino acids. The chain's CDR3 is CASSLTGTGAYLGSL.

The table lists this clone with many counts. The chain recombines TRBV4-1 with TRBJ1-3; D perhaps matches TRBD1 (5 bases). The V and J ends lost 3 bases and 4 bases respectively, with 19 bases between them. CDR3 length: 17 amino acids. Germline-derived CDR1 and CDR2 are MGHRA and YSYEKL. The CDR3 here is CASSHPWDRRSGNTIYF. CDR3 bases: TGCGCCAGCAGCCACCCCTGGGACCGGCGATCGGGAAACACCATATATTTT.

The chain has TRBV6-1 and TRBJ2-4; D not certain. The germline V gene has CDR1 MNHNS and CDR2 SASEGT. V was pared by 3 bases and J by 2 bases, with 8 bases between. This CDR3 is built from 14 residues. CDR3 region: CASSEGFSKNIQYF. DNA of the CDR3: TGTGCCAGCAGTGAGGGGTTTTCCAAAAACATTCAGTACTTC.

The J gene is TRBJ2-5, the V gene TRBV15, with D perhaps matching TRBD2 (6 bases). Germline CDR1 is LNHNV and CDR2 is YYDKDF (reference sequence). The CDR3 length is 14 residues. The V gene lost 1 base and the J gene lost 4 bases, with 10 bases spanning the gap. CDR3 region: CATSRGLVRETQYF. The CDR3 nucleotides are TGTGCCACCAGCAGAGGACTAGTTCGAGAGACCCAGTACTTC.

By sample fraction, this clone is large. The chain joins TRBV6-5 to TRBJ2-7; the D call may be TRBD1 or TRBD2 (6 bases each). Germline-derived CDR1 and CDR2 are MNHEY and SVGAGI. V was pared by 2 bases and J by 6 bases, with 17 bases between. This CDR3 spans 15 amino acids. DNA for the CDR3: TGTGCCAGCAGTTACCGCTTGCTACAGGGAGGCGAGCAGTACTTC. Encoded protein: CASSYRLLQGGEQYF.

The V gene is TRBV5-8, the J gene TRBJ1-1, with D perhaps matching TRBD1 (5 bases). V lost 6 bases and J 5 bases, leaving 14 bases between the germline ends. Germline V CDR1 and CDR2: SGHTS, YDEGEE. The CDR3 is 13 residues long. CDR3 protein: CASTTPPGTEAFF. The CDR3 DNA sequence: TGTGCCAGCACCACTCCCCCAGGGACTGAAGCTTTCTTT.

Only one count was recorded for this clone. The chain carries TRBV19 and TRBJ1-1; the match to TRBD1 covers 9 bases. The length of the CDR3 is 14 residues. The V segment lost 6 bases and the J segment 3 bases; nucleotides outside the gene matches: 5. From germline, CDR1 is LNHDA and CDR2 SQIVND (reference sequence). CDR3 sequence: CASSSDRGYTEAFF. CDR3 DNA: TGTGCCAGTAGCTCAGACAGGGGGTACACTGAAGCTTTCTTT.

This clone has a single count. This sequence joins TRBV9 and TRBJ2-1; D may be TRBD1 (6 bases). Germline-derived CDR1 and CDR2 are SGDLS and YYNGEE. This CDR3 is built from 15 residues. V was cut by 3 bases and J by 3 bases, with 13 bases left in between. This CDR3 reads CASSAQGTDYNEQFF. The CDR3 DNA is TGTGCCAGCAGCGCCCAGGGGACGGACTACAATGAGCAGTTCTTC.

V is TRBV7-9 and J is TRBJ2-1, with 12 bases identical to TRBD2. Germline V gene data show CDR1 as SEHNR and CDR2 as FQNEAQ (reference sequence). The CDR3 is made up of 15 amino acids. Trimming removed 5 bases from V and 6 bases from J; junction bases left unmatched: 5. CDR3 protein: CASSPSGRAFNEQFF. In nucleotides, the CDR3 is TGTGCCAGCAGCCCTAGCGGGAGGGCCTTCAATGAGCAGTTCTTC.

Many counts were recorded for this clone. The CDR3 DNA follows: TGTGCCAGCAGCCCGACAGGGGGCGGCTATGGCTACACCTTC. It yields the protein CASSPTGGGYGYTF. The chain recombines TRBV11-3 with TRBJ1-2, with TRBD1 identical over 10 bases. Germline lookup yields CDR1 SGHNT and CDR2 YENEEA. The trim removed 5 bases at V and 4 bases at J, leaving 4 bases unmatched. The CDR3 is made up of 14 amino acids.

The CDR3 is CASSQDRVGVEKLFF. CDR3 in DNA: TGCGCCAGCAGCCAAGACAGGGTGGGTGTTGAAAAACTGTTTTTT. The chain uses TRBV4-3 and TRBJ1-4, with a weak D call TRBD1 (5 bases). The CDR3 spans 15 residues. CDR1 LGHNA and CDR2 YSLEER come from the germline V gene. V lost 0 bases and J 7 bases, leaving 12 bases between the germline ends.

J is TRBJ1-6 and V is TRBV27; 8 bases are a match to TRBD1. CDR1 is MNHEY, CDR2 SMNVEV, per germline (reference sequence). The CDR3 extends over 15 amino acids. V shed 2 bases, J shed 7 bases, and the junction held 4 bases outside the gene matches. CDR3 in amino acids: CASSLDRGRNSPLHF. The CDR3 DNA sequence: TGTGCCAGCAGTTTAGACAGGGGTAGGAATTCACCCCTCCACTTT.

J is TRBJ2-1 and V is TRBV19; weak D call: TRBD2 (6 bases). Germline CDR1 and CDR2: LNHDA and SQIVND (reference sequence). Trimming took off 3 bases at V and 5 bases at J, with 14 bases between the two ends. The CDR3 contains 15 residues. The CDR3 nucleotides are TGTGCCAGTAGTATTGAAGGGCGGGGAAACAATGAGCAGTTCTTC. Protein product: CASSIEGRGNNEQFF.

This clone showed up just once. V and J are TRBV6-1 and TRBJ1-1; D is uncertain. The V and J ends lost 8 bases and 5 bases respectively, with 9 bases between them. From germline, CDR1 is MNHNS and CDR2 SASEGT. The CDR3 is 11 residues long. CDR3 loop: CASGRGTEAFF. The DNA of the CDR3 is TGTGCCAGCGGGAGAGGTACTGAAGCTTTCTTT.

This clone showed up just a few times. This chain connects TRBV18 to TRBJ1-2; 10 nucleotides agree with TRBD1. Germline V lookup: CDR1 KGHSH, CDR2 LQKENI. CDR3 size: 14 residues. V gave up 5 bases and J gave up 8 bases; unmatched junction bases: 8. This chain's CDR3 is CASSAGTGASGYTF. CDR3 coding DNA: TGTGCCAGCTCAGCCGGGACAGGGGCCTCCGGCTACACCTTC.

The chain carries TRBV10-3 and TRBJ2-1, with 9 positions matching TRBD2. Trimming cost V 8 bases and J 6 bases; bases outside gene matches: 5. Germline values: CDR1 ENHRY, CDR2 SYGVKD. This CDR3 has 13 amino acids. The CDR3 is CAIRLAVGNEQFF. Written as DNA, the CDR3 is TGTGCCATCCGACTAGCGGTGGGCAATGAGCAGTTCTTC.

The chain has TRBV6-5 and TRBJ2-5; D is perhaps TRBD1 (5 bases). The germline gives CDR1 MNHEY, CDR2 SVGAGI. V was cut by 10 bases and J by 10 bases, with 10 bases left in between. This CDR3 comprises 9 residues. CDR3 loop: CATRRGQYF. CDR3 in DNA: TGTGCCACCAGAAGGGGCCAGTACTTC.

In DNA, the CDR3 is TGTGCCAGCAGTAGAAAGGGTGAAGCTTTCTTT. Translated: CASSRKGEAFF. The chain carries TRBV6-5 and TRBJ1-1; D is unresolved. The CDR3 covers 11 residues. Germline CDR1 MNHEY, CDR2 SVGAGI. V was shortened by 5 bases and J by 7 bases, with 8 bases between the two germline ends.

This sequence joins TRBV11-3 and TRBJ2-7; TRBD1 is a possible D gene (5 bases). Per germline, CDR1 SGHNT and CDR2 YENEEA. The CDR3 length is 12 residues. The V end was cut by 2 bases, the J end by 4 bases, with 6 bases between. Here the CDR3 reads CASSLQGYEQYF. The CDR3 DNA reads TGTGCCAGCAGCTTACAGGGTTACGAGCAGTACTTC. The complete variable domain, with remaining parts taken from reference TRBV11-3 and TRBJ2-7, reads EAGVVQSPRYKIIEKKQPVAFWCNPISGHNTLYWYLQNLGQGPELLIRYENEEAVDDSQLPKDRFSAERLKGVDSTLKIQPAELGDSAVYLCASSLQGYEQYFGPGTRLTVT.

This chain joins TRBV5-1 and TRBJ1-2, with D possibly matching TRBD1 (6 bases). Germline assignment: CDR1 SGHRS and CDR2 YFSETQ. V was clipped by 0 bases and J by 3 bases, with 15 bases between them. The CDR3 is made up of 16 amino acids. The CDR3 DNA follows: TGCGCCAGCAGCTTGGGGGCAGGGGAAGGAGACTATGGCTACACCTTC. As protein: CASSLGAGEGDYGYTF.

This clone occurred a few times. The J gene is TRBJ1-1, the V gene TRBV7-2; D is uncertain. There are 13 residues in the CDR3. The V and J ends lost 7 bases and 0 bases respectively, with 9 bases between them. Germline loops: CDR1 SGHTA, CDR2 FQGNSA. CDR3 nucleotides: TGTGCCAGCACCTGGGCACTGAACACTGAAGCTTTCTTT. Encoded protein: CASTWALNTEAFF.

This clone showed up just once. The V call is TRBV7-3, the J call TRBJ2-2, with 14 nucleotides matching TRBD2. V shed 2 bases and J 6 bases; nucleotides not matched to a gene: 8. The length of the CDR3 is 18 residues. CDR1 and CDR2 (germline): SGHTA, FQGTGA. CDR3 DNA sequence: TGTGCCAGCAGCTTATCTCGGGGACTAGCGGGAGACCCCGGGGAGCTGTTTTTT. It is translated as CASSLSRGLAGDPGELFF.

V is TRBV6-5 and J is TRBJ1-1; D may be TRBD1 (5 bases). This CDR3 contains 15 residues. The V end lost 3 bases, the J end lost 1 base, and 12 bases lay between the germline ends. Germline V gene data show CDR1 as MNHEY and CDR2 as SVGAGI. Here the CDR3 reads CASSYGGVGNTEAFF. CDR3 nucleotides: TGTGCCAGCAGTTATGGGGGTGTGGGGAACACTGAAGCTTTCTTT.

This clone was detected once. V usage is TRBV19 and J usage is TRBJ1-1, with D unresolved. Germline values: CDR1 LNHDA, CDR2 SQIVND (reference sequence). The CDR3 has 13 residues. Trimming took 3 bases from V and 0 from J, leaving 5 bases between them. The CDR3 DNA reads TGTGCCAGTAGTATGAACTTGAACACTGAAGCTTTCTTT. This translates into CASSMNLNTEAFF.

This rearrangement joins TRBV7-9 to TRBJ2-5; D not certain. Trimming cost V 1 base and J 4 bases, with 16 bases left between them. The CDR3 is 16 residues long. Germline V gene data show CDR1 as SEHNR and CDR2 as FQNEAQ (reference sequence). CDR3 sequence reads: CASSLGRQPLGETQYF. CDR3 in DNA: TGTGCCAGCAGCTTAGGTCGGCAGCCCCTGGGAGAGACCCAGTACTTC.